This T cell receptor (beta chain) appears in the sequencing data of a study of shared clonotypes between healthy human individuals. Concerning this clone: Its cognate antigen is unknown.

Points from the study as a whole: Naive CD4 clonotypes overlapped across a handful of donors at about 5%. Donor scarcity curtailed the genetic and exposure-history diversity represented herein.

Germline CDR1 and CDR2: SGHVS and FNYEAQ. V lost 1 base to trimming and J lost 5 bases, with 8 bases between them. The CDR3 sequence is 13 residues long. Measured with immunoSEQ multiplex PCR; TCRdb has only the in-frame clones, and not every one. The sample yields roughly 700,000 clones, 74% seen once. Sequencing was performed on memory CD4+ T cells sorted from blood. Subset meaning: CD45RA-negative fraction. The origin of this receptor is a woman in her 30s in good health. The genes are TRBV7-6 and TRBJ2-5, with D possibly being TRBD2 (7 bases). CDR3 DNA: TGTGCCAGCAGCTTAGAGGGGGGGGAGACCCAGTACTTC. This gives the protein CASSLEGGETQYF.